This note documents a single T cell receptor (beta chain) sequence. Its antigen is unknown. The sample originates from a study of cytomegalovirus exposure and HLA in healthy donors. Germline V gene lookup returns CDR1 LNHNV and CDR2 YYDKDF (reference sequence). CDR3 length: 15 residues. V gave up 1 base and J gave up 4 bases, with 11 bases separating them. Study conclusions and caveats: Highest at DRB1 and lowest at HLA-C, TCR association rates differed among HLA loci in a later analysis. The study put 160 or so TCR beta chains on its list as cytomegalovirus-associated.

In the PCR, 60 Vbeta and 13 Jbeta primers were used. Repertoires were generated with immunoSEQ multiplex PCR, while TCRdb's copy carries only in-frame clones and drops some. The profile shows 300,000 or so clones, around four fifths of them singletons. The source is a woman between 35 and 50 years old in good health and CMV-seropositive. The sequenced sample consisted of PBMCs. The chain combines TRBV15 with TRBJ1-5, with D possibly matching TRBD1 (6 bases). Written as DNA, the CDR3 is TGTGCCACCAGCAGAGGCGACAGGCATAATCAGCCCCAGCATTTT. This gives the protein CATSRGDRHNQPQHF.